Presented here are 18 T cell receptor beta chains from one specimen sequenced in a study of identical twins. TCRdb re-derived calls from the 5' RACE reads in MiXCR, one entry per CDR3 protein. The sample records nearly 900,000 distinct CDR3 sequences, roughly an eighth being singletons. Separately, the same data were catalogued under a study of yellow fever vaccine responses in identical twins.

Source material: PBMCs. These receptors originate from a woman aged 18-29 years in good health.

The table lists this clonotype with many counts. The junction departs from the called germline gene at one end, perhaps through a read error. CDR3 nucleotide sequence: TGTGCCAGCAGTGGACTAGGTGAGCAGTTCTTC. Translation: CASSGLGEQFF. The V gene is TRBV5-1, the J gene TRBJ2-1; 7 bases match TRBD2. The CDR3 spans 11 residues. Germline V gene data show CDR1 as SGHRS and CDR2 as YFSETQ.

This clonotype was counted between two and nine times. The V gene is TRBV2, the J gene TRBJ2-1, with unresolved D. This CDR3 is built from 12 residues. Germline CDR1 reads SNHLY; CDR2 reads FYNNEI. V was cut by 8 bases and J by 6 bases, with 11 bases left in between. The DNA of the CDR3 is TGTGCCAGCGGAGTCCTCCGCAATGAGCAGTTCTTC. Translating gives CASGVLRNEQFF.

The chain employs TRBV18 and TRBJ2-2; 9 bases line up with TRBD2. Germline CDR1 reads KGHSH; CDR2 reads LQKENI. The V gene end was trimmed by 2 bases and the J gene end by 5 bases; junction bases not matched to a gene: 15. The CDR3 is 19 amino acids. The CDR3 protein is CASSPDPLIAGEWTGELFF. The CDR3 DNA is TGTGCCAGCTCACCAGACCCCTTAATAGCGGGAGAGTGGACCGGGGAGCTGTTTTTT.

This clonotype was picked up a small number of times. The rearrangement links TRBV5-1 to TRBJ2-2; D could derive from TRBD1 or TRBD2 (5 bases each). CDR3 size: 16 residues. Germline loops: CDR1 SGHRS, CDR2 YFSETQ. Trimming pared 4 bases from V and 6 bases from J, leaving 19 bases between. The DNA of the CDR3 is TGCGCCAGCAGCCTAACCGGGACCCTATTTGCCGGGGAGCTGTTTTTT. As protein: CASSLTGTLFAGELFF.

This clonotype was picked up a small number of times. The rearrangement joins TRBV6-1 to TRBJ2-1; TRBD1 matches 8 bases. Germline-derived CDR1 and CDR2 are MNHNS and SASEGT. CDR3 length: 15 residues. With 3 bases clipped from V and 12 bases from J, the junction kept 13 bases outside the gene matches. The CDR3 DNA reads TGTGCCAGCAGTGACCGGACAGGGAAGAGGCCCGGGCAGTTCTTC. It is translated as CASSDRTGKRPGQFF.

This clonotype turned up a few times. The rearrangement links TRBV6-5 to TRBJ2-1, with TRBD2 matching over 14 bases. The CDR3 is made up of 14 amino acids. Germline CDR1 and CDR2: MNHEY and SVGAGI. V was pared by 4 bases and J by 10 bases, with 3 bases of the junction left unmatched. CDR3 residues: CASSWGLAGEEQFF. In nucleotides, the CDR3 is TGTGCCAGCAGTTGGGGACTAGCGGGGGAAGAGCAGTTCTTC.

The CDR3 is CASSQPRGGTSAYNEQFF. CDR3 DNA: TGCGCCAGCAGCCAGCCCAGGGGCGGGACTAGCGCCTACAATGAGCAGTTCTTC. The chain combines TRBV4-1 with TRBJ2-1; 10 bases are shared with TRBD2. The CDR3 consists of 18 residues. CDR1 and CDR2 (germline): MGHRA, YSYEKL. V lost 3 bases to trimming and J lost 2 bases; unmatched junction nucleotides: 10.

This clonotype was seen a handful of times. The V gene is TRBV20-1, the J gene TRBJ2-3, with 10 bases matching TRBD2. J gave up 4 bases and V 6 bases, and 7 bases lay outside the gene matches. The germline gives CDR1 DFQATT, CDR2 SNEGSKA (reference sequence). The CDR3 contains 14 residues. CDR3 in DNA: TGCAGTGCCCTTCCTCTAGCGGGAGCAGATACGCAGTATTTT. Translating gives CSALPLAGADTQYF.

This clonotype was counted a few times. V and J are TRBV12-3 or TRBV12-4 and TRBJ2-3; TRBD2 matches 8 bases. This CDR3 has 14 amino acids. The V segment lost 7 bases and the J segment 2 bases; nucleotides outside the gene matches: 5. The CDR3 DNA is TGTGCCAGCAAAAATAGCGGGACCACAGATACGCAGTATTTT. Amino acid sequence: CASKNSGTTDTQYF.

The chain combines TRBV20-1 with TRBJ2-3, with 15 bases matching TRBD2. The CDR3 covers 15 residues. CDR1 is DFQATT and CDR2 is SNEGSKA in the germline V gene (reference sequence). V lost 6 bases, J lost 3 bases, and 4 bases stayed unmatched. CDR3: CSAGLAGGRTDTQYF. CDR3 in DNA: TGCAGTGCCGGACTAGCGGGAGGGCGTACAGATACGCAGTATTTT.

This clonotype occurred a few times. The chain has TRBV3-1 and TRBJ1-2; D not resolved. Per germline, CDR1 LGHDT and CDR2 YNNKEL (reference sequence). This CDR3 comprises 13 residues. Trimming took 1 base from V and 8 from J, leaving 11 bases between them. The CDR3, as DNA: TGTGCCAGCAGCCAAGTACACGGGGAAGGCTACACCTTC. Amino acid sequence: CASSQVHGEGYTF. Supplemented by reference TRBV3-1 and TRBJ1-2, the full variable domain reads DTAVSQTPKYLVTQMGNDKSIKCEQNLGHDTMYWYKQDSKKFLKIMFSYNNKELIINETVPNRFSPKSPDKAHLNLHINSLELGDSAVYFCASSQVHGEGYTFGSGTRLTVV.

This clonotype occurred a few times. This chain uses TRBV5-1 with TRBJ2-7; a possible D gene is TRBD2 (5 bases). Germline lookup yields CDR1 SGHRS and CDR2 YFSETQ. Trimming removed 0 bases from V and 1 base from J, with 11 bases in between. The CDR3 consists of 15 residues. For the CDR3, the DNA is TGCGCCAGCAGCTTGGGCGCTAGCTCATCCTACGAGCAGTACTTC. Its protein is CASSLGASSSYEQYF.

The chain carries TRBV7-7 and TRBJ2-1; D remains ambiguous. Germline CDR1 reads SSHAT; CDR2 reads FNYEAQ (reference sequence). The V and J ends lost 5 bases and 5 bases respectively, with 10 bases between them. This CDR3 comprises 13 residues. The CDR3 sequence is CASSLQAHNEQFF. The CDR3 nucleotides are TGTGCCAGCAGCCTCCAGGCCCACAATGAGCAGTTCTTC.

The chain combines TRBV20-1 with TRBJ1-2, with D possibly matching TRBD1 (6 bases). V was pared by 1 base and J by 8 bases, with 20 bases between. The CDR3 is 15 amino acids. Germline lookup yields CDR1 DFQATT and CDR2 SNEGSKA (reference sequence). CDR3 amino acids: CSARGVQTGRGGYTF. In DNA, the CDR3 is TGCAGTGCTAGAGGGGTCCAGACAGGTCGAGGGGGCTACACCTTC.

The rearrangement joins TRBV24-1 to TRBJ2-2; D is uncertain. CDR3 length: 12 residues. The germline V and J ends were trimmed by 3 bases and 6 bases, with 4 bases remaining between them. Germline-derived CDR1 and CDR2 are KGHDR and SFDVKD. Here the CDR3 reads CATSDPPGELFF. In DNA, the CDR3 is TGTGCCACCAGTGATCCCCCCGGGGAGCTGTTTTTT.

The chain has TRBV11-3 and TRBJ1-6; D remains ambiguous. Germline CDR1 reads SGHNT; CDR2 reads YENEEA. The V and J ends lost 3 bases and 7 bases respectively, with 7 bases between them. There are 13 residues in the CDR3. This chain's CDR3 is CASSLKGNSPLHF. The CDR3 DNA sequence: TGTGCCAGCAGCTTGAAAGGCAATTCACCCCTCCACTTT.

The table lists this clonotype with a few counts. The chain carries TRBV6-1 and TRBJ2-1, with TRBD2 matching 11 bases. Germline-derived CDR1 and CDR2 are MNHNS and SASEGT. The CDR3 runs to 16 residues. Germline trimming cut 6 bases from V and 6 bases from J; bases unmatched to any gene: 10. The CDR3: CASRRHTSGSSNEQFF. CDR3 nucleotide sequence: TGTGCCAGCAGAAGACACACTAGCGGGAGTAGCAATGAGCAGTTCTTC.

This clonotype was observed a handful of times. V gene TRBV6-5 combines with J gene TRBJ2-2, with D tentatively TRBD1 (5 bases). Trimming left V 2 bases short and J 3 bases short, with 7 bases between. The length of the CDR3 is 14 residues. The germline gives CDR1 MNHEY, CDR2 SVGAGI. This CDR3 reads CASSYAGHTGELFF. In DNA form, the CDR3 reads TGTGCCAGCAGTTACGCAGGGCACACCGGGGAGCTGTTTTTT.